This T cell receptor (beta chain) was identified in a study of T cell repertoires in cytomegalovirus infection. Study-wide context: Researchers turned to recently identified HLA-C-restricted CMV epitopes as well as well-studied HLA-B-restricted ones. CMV infection plus the matching HLA type was flagged by public TCR beta signatures. Findings of the study overall: Clonotype analysis showed dominance of the ex vivo response by HLA-C-restricted CMV-specific TCR beta clonotypes.

TCRdb re-called the reads through MiXCR, storing one row per CDR3 protein. The sample records 900,000 to 950,000 distinct CDR3 sequences, roughly 30% being singletons. Germline V gives CDR1 SGHVS, CDR2 FNYEAQ. V was trimmed by 5 bases and J by 2 bases, leaving 12 bases between them. The CDR3 runs to 15 residues. Of note for this clonotype: No antigen is known for it.

This TCR was sampled from a human donor in good health (CMV status not recorded). Some clones in this sample may be carry-over from other donors' samples. The chain has TRBV7-6 and TRBJ2-2; D not certain. The material sequenced was cultured CD8+ T cells from PBMCs, taken from culture after CMV antigen stimulation. The CDR3 DNA sequence: TGTGCCAGCAGCCCCCCCCGGCCAAACACCGGGGAGCTGTTTTTT. Protein product: CASSPPRPNTGELFF.